Detailed here is one T cell receptor (beta chain). Its antigen is not known. These data are taken from a study of cytomegalovirus exposure and HLA in healthy donors. Study-wide context: Inside one of the first data releases sat 85 million or so unique TCRs taken from HLA-typed donors.

CDR1 SSHAT and CDR2 FNYEAQ come from the germline V gene (reference sequence). The CDR3 totals 13 residues. V lost 4 bases, J lost 6 bases, and 10 bases lay in between. PCR involved 60 Vbeta and 13 Jbeta primers. Original processing methods: The authors later counted roughly 77 million unique TCR beta chains, 9.5 million to 13 million of them shared. Profiled with immunoSEQ multiplex PCR; TCRdb holds only in-frame clones, not every one. That table is the source of V, J and clone size, and D and trimming were worked out from the DNA. The repertoire holds about 170,000 clones, with 75% to 85% as singletons. Study-wide findings and caveats: CMV antigen specificity of a few CMV-associated chains was confirmed in vitro. The study flagged roughly 150 TCR beta chains as cytomegalovirus-associated.

Sample: PBMCs. The sequence derives from a female donor in good health and CMV-seronegative. The genes are TRBV7-7 and TRBJ2-1, with D tentatively TRBD1 (6 bases). The CDR3 DNA is TGTGCCAGCAGCTCAGGACAGAGCAATGAGCAGTTCTTC. This encodes CASSSGQSNEQFF.